This TCR beta chain stems from a study of cytomegalovirus exposure and HLA in healthy donors. Whole-study results and caveats: With DRB1 most and HLA-C fewest, TCR association rates differed between HLA loci in a later analysis. In vitro assays verified that three CMV-associated chains recognized CMV antigens specifically.

Primers for the PCR totalled 60 Vbeta and 13 Jbeta. Clones were sequenced by immunoSEQ multiplex PCR, and TCRdb holds only the in-frame ones, with some missing. The sample carries about 90,000 clones, less than 75% recorded once. J was trimmed by 0 bases and V by 10 bases; bases with no gene match: 13. The CDR3 length is 18 residues. The germline V gene has CDR1 MDHEN and CDR2 SYDVKM. This clone was counted between two and nine times. Its antigen is unidentified. The genes are TRBV28 and TRBJ2-6; the match to TRBD1 covers 9 bases. Material for sequencing was PBMCs. This TCR derives from a man younger than 45 in good health and CMV-seronegative. The DNA for the CDR3 is TGTGCCACCCCCTTATTGGACAGGGGAGCCTCTGGGGCCAACGTCCTGACTTTC. The encoded protein is CATPLLDRGASGANVLTF.